This T cell receptor (beta chain) was obtained from a study of cytomegalovirus exposure and HLA in healthy donors. A multiplex PCR was run with 60 Vbeta primers and 13 Jbeta primers. Measured with immunoSEQ multiplex PCR; TCRdb has only the in-frame clones, and not every one. The profile covers 130,000 or so clones, with approximately 80% appearing a single time and approximately 1.9% taken by the ten largest. Study-wide findings and caveats: Published work reported that the classifier diagnosed cytomegalovirus status with high specificity and sensitivity.

Details on this clone: Its antigen remains unidentified.

The clonotype originates from a woman between 40 and 50 years old in good health and CMV-seronegative. Sequenced input: PBMCs.

CDR3 bases: TGTGCCAGCAGCTTAGAGGGACAGGGGGGGGAGCTGTTTTTT. Residues: CASSLEGQGGELFF. The chain couples TRBV7-6 to TRBJ2-2; 10 nucleotides line up with TRBD1. Trimming at V came to 1 base and at J to 8 bases, leaving 1 base not matched to a gene. This CDR3 is 14 amino acids long. Germline V gives CDR1 SGHVS, CDR2 FNYEAQ.